This TCR beta chain was recovered during a study of memory CD4+ T cells and cytomegalovirus serostatus. Study details: Healthy Belgian adult donors included roughly ten CMV-positive and about two dozen CMV-negative people. Overall study results and limits: Of roughly 180 reported CMV TCRbeta sequences, 60 to 85 were found in memory CD4+ repertoires. Suggested: most of the CMV-linked TCR signature lies in CD4+ memory cells.

The sort gate was single viable CD3+CD4+CD8-CD45RO+ cells for memory CD4+ T cells. CMV serostatus came from serum IgG against pp150, pp28, p38, p52. V was pared by 2 bases and J by 6 bases, with 15 bases between. The germline CDR1 and CDR2 sequences are SGHRS and YFSETQ. The CDR3 has 15 amino acids. Details on this clone: Its matching antigen is unknown.

Some clones are missing from TCRdb's copy, which holds only in-frame ones; the method was immunoSEQ multiplex PCR. The repertoire consists of under 50,000 clones, with 79% occurring once and the leading ten covering approximately 5%. This chain connects TRBV5-1 to TRBJ2-1, with D perhaps matching TRBD2 (6 bases). The TCR comes from an adult in good health and CMV-seropositive. Sequenced sample: memory CD4+ T cells from blood. This CDR3 is CASSFGGNPSNEQFF. CDR3 sequence (DNA): TGCGCCAGCAGCTTTGGCGGGAATCCCTCCAATGAGCAGTTCTTC.